Each of the 6 T cell receptor beta chains below was sequenced from the same sample in a study of T cell responses to AZD1222 COVID-19 vaccine (dated by TCRdb to 2020 to 2023). Library preparation was by the immunoSEQ multiplex PCR assay. In its TCRdb copy, this immuneACCESS table keeps in-frame sequences only and misses some clones. Where compared with another copy, unresolved V genes explain less than half of these, and the others have no known cause. The table for this sample lists roughly 50,000 clones; 87% of them were counted only once. The top ten clonotypes cover 3% to 4.5% of the sample. The time point label corresponds to: baseline before first vaccination. Sequencing used peripheral blood, obtained on day 0 of AZD1222 vaccination. Every receptor here comes from an adult in good health.

The chain employs TRBV27 and TRBJ1-3, with D possibly TRBD1 on 6 matching bases. V lost 4 bases and J lost 0, with 13 bases in between. The CDR3 is 16 residues long. Germline V CDR1 and CDR2: MNHEY, SMNVEV (reference sequence). This chain's CDR3 is CASSSGTPFSGNTIYF. The CDR3, as DNA: TGTGCCAGCAGTTCAGGGACACCCTTCTCTGGAAACACCATATATTTT.

The CDR3 reads CASSLAGGNTGELFF. The CDR3 DNA is TGTGCCAGCAGCCTGGCGGGGGGAAACACCGGGGAGCTGTTTTTT. This rearrangement joins TRBV7-3 to TRBJ2-2, with TRBD2 matching over 8 bases. Looked up from germline, CDR1 is SGHTA and CDR2 is FQGTGA. V dropped 5 bases and J dropped 2; count of bases not matched to a gene: 4. The CDR3 runs 15 residues.

V and J are TRBV25-1 and TRBJ2-7; perhaps TRBD2 as D (5 bases). CDR1 is MGHDK and CDR2 is SYGVNS in the germline V gene. CDR3 size: 14 residues. Trimming took 4 bases from V and 7 from J, leaving 17 bases between them. The CDR3 reads CASSARLGSGEQYF. The CDR3 nucleotides read TGTGCCAGCAGTGCGCGCTTGGGGTCGGGAGAGCAGTACTTC.

In DNA, the CDR3 is TGTGCCAGCAGCGTAGACAGGGTCCCCAACTATGGCTACACCTTC. Encoded protein: CASSVDRVPNYGYTF. This chain joins TRBV9 and TRBJ1-2; maybe TRBD1 (6 bases). Trimming removed 0 bases at V and 2 bases at J, with 11 bases between. Germline-derived CDR1 and CDR2 are SGDLS and YYNGEE. This CDR3 region has 15 residues.

This clone occurred a few times. This chain joins TRBV13 and TRBJ1-4; D unresolved. The CDR3 covers 14 residues. Trimming took off 2 bases at V and 4 bases at J, with 8 bases between the two ends. CDR1 and CDR2 from the germline V gene are PRHDT and FYEKMQ (reference sequence). The CDR3 nucleotides read TGTGCCAGCAGCTTACGGTATCTTAATGAAAAACTGTTTTTT. Protein sequence: CASSLRYLNEKLFF.

The genes are TRBV7-9 and TRBJ1-6; a possible D gene is TRBD1 (5 bases). The CDR3 has 16 residues. The germline gives CDR1 SEHNR, CDR2 FQNEAQ (reference sequence). The ends were cut back, 1 base at V and 7 bases at J, with 14 bases in the middle. CDR3 in DNA: TGTGCCAGCAGCTTAGGTGGTGGGGGAGGAAATTCACCCCTCCACTTT. As protein: CASSLGGGGGNSPLHF.